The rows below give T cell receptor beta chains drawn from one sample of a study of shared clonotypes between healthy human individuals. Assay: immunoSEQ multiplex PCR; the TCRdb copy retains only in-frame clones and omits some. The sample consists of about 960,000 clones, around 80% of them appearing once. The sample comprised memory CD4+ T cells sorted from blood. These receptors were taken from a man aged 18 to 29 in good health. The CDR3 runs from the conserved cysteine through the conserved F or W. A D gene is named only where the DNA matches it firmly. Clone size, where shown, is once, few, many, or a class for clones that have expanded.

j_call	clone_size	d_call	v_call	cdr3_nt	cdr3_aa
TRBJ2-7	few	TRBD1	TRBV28	TGTGCCAGCAGCCCCTCCAGGGGACTTGGGACAGGGGCTGACGAGCAGTACTTC	CASSPSRGLGTGADEQYF
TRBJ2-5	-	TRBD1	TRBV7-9	TGTGCCAGCAGCTTAACAGGGGGCTGGGAGACCCAGTACTTC	CASSLTGGWETQYF
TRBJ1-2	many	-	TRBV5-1	TGCGCCAGCAGCTTGGTGATTATGGACTATGGCTACACCTTC	CASSLVIMDYGYTF
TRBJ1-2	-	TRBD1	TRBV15	TGTGCCACCAGCAGAGGGGACAGAAACTATGGCTACACCTTC	CATSRGDRNYGYTF
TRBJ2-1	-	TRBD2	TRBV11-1	TGTGCCAGCAGCCCATGGACTAGCGGGAGCTCCTACAATGAGCAGTTCTTC	CASSPWTSGSSYNEQFF
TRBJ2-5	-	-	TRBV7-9	TGTGCCAGCACCCTAGCTGGTCAAGAGACCCAGTACTTC	CASTLAGQETQYF
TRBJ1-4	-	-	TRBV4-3	TGCGCCAGCAGCCATACGGGGGGGTCGAGAGAAAAACTGTTTTTT	CASSHTGGSREKLFF
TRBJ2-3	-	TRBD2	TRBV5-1	TGCGCCAGCAGACCTAGCCCCGGGACTAGCGGGGGAAGCAGCACAGATACGCAGTATTTT	CASRPSPGTSGGSSTDTQYF
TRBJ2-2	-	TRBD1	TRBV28	TGTGCCAGCAGTTCGTCAGGGGGACAATACACCGGGGAGCTGTTTTTT	CASSSSGGQYTGELFF
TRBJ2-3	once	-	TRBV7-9	TGTGCCAGCAGCCTCTCAGGCGCAGATACGCAGTATTTT	CASSLSGADTQYF
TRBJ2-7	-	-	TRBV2	TGTGCCAGCAGAGTGGGAGGCAGGGGCTACGAGCAGTACTTC	CASRVGGRGYEQYF
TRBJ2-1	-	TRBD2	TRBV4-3	TGCGCCAGCAGCCAAGATATAGCGGGAGGTTACAATGAGCAGTTCTTC	CASSQDIAGGYNEQFF
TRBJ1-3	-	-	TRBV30	TGTGCCTGGAGTGGGGGTTATCAAAACACCATATATTTT	CAWSGGYQNTIYF
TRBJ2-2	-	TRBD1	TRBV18	TGTGCCAGCTTAACCGGGACAGCGAACACCGGGGAGCTGTTTTTT	CASLTGTANTGELFF
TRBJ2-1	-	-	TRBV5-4	TGTGCCAGCAGCAAGACAGGGAGGGACAATGAGCAGTTCTTC	CASSKTGRDNEQFF
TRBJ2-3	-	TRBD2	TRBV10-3	TGTGCCATCAGCGGACTAGCGGGGGTCATCACAGATACGCAGTATTTT	CAISGLAGVITDTQYF
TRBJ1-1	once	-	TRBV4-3	TGCGCCAGCAGCCAAGGGAAGGCGAACACTGAAGCTTTCTTT	CASSQGKANTEAFF
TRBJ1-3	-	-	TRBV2	TGTGCCAGCAAGGGGCTCTCTGGAAACACCATATATTTT	CASKGLSGNTIYF
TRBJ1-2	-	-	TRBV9	TGTGCCAGCAGCATAAACTATCAATATGGCTACACCTTC	CASSINYQYGYTF
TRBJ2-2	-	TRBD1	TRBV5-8	TGTGCCAGCAGGCCTAGACAGGGGGCAGACACCGGGGAGCTGTTTTTT	CASRPRQGADTGELFF
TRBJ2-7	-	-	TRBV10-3	TGTGCCATCACCCCAGGGAGCTCCTACGAGCAGTACTTC	CAITPGSSYEQYF
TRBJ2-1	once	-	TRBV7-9	TGTGCCAGCAGCCCGACTACTAACAATGAGCAGTTCTTC	CASSPTTNNEQFF
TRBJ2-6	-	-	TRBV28	TGTGCCAGCAGTTTGTCGGTGGGGGCCAACGTCCTGACTTTC	CASSLSVGANVLTF
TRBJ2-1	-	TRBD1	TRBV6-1	TGTGCCAGCAGTGTAACCGGGACAGGGTTCAATGAGCAGTTCTTC	CASSVTGTGFNEQFF
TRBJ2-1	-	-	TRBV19	TGTGCCAGTAGTATAGCGGGCGGATCCTACAATGAGCAGTTCTTC	CASSIAGGSYNEQFF
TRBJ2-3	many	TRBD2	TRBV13	TGTGCCAGCAGCCCGACTAGCGGGGGGCGGCGAGTTACGCAGTATTTT	CASSPTSGGRRVTQYF
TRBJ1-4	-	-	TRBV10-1	TGCGCCAGCAGTGACGGCCTCACAACTAATGAAAAACTGTTTTTT	CASSDGLTTNEKLFF
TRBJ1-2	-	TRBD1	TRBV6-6	TGTGCCAGCAGTTACGCGGACAGGGCCACCTTC	CASSYADRATF
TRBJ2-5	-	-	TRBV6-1	TGTGCCAGCGGTCTGGGGTGGGGAGAGACCCAGTACTTC	CASGLGWGETQYF
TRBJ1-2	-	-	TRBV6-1	TGTGCCAGCAAGGATACCGGGACTAACTATGGCTACACCTTC	CASKDTGTNYGYTF
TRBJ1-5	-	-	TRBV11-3	TGTGCCAGCAGCCAGGACGGGGGTAGTCAGCCCCAGCATTTT	CASSQDGGSQPQHF
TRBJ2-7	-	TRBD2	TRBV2	TGTGCCAGCAGTGGCTACCGACTAGCAGGGTCCTACGAGCAGTACTTC	CASSGYRLAGSYEQYF
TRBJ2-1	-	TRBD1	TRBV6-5	TGTGCCAGCAGTGCCGGGACAGGGGGACGTGAGCAGTTCTTC	CASSAGTGGREQFF
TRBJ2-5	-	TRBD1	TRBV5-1	TGCGCCAGCAGCTTTACAGGGGGATTGGAGACCCAGTACTTC	CASSFTGGLETQYF
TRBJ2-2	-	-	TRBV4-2	TGTGCCAGCAGGAAGACCGGGACGGAGAACACCGGGGAGCTGTTTTTT	CASRKTGTENTGELFF
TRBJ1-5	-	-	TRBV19	TGTGCCAGTAGATTTACTGTTTATAGCAATCAGCCCCAGCATTTT	CASRFTVYSNQPQHF
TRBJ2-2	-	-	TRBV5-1	TGCGCCAGCAGCTTGGATTTCACCGGGGAGCTGTTTTTT	CASSLDFTGELFF